The 2 T cell receptor beta chains given below trace back to one sample, sequenced in a study of cytomegalovirus exposure and HLA in healthy donors. The PCR made use of 60 Vbeta and 13 Jbeta primers. The protocol was immunoSEQ multiplex PCR, while the TCRdb copy is restricted to in-frame clones and leaves out a portion. The sample contains around 70,000 clones, about four fifths of which appear only once. The material sequenced was PBMCs. The receptors shown here come from a middle-aged woman in good health and CMV-seropositive.

V gene TRBV19 combines with J gene TRBJ1-4, with TRBD1 matching 7 bases. The CDR3 totals 24 residues. J gave up 0 bases and V 3 bases, and 28 bases lay outside the gene matches. From germline, CDR1 is LNHDA and CDR2 SQIVND (reference sequence). CDR3 in DNA: TGTGCCAGTAGTATGGATCCCCCTAGTACCGCCCCCAAAGGCAGGGGGGCAACTAATGAAAAACTGTTTTTT. Translation: CASSMDPPSTAPKGRGATNEKLFF.

The chain is built from TRBV27 and TRBJ2-6; 8 nucleotides match TRBD1. The CDR3 is made up of 15 amino acids. Per the germline V gene, CDR1 is MNHEY and CDR2 is SMNVEV (reference sequence). V lost 4 bases and J lost 3; bases outside the gene matches: 2. CDR3 sequence reads: CASSYTGGGANVLTF. The CDR3 coding sequence is TGTGCCAGCAGTTACACAGGGGGTGGGGCCAACGTCCTGACTTTC.